The next 7 T cell receptor beta chains were all read from a single sample in a study of blood T cell repertoires in COVID-19. Assay: immunoSEQ multiplex PCR; the TCRdb copy retains only in-frame clones and omits some. The sample lists 450,000 to 500,000 clones, approximately 85% seen once, with about 3.2% in the top ten. The material sequenced was peripheral blood. The receptors stem from a human donor in a cohort sampled during active COVID-19.

This rearrangement joins TRBV28 to TRBJ1-4, with a weak D call TRBD1 (6 bases). This CDR3 comprises 14 residues. Between the trimmed V and J ends, which lost 3 bases and 1 base, there was a span of 6 bases. CDR1 is MDHEN and CDR2 is SYDVKM in the germline V gene. The CDR3 here is CASSLTGTNEKLFF. Here the CDR3 DNA reads TGTGCCAGCAGTTTGACAGGAACTAATGAAAAACTGTTTTTT.

The chain carries TRBV7-8 and TRBJ1-6, with a possible D match to TRBD1 (5 bases). V dropped 5 bases and J dropped 0 bases, with 8 bases sitting between them. CDR3 length equals 15 residues. Germline CDR1 reads SGHVS; CDR2 reads FQNEAQ. The CDR3 is CASSPGNSYNSPLHF. The CDR3 nucleotides are TGTGCCAGCAGCCCAGGGAACTCCTATAATTCACCCCTCCACTTT. Supplemented by reference TRBV7-8 and TRBJ1-6, the full variable domain reads GAGVSQSPRYKVAKRGQDVALRCDPISGHVSLFWYQQALGQGPEFLTYFQNEAQLDKSGLPSDRFFAERPEGSVSTLKIQRTQQEDSAVYLCASSPGNSYNSPLHFGNGTRLTVT.

The chain combines TRBV5-6 with TRBJ2-7; D perhaps matches TRBD1 (6 bases). Trimming removed 1 base from V and 7 bases from J, with 15 bases in between. CDR1 is SGHDT, CDR2 YYEEEE, per germline. The CDR3 has 14 residues. CDR3 in amino acids: CASSLIQGNWEQYF. In DNA form, the CDR3 reads TGTGCCAGCAGCTTGATCCAGGGGAATTGGGAGCAGTACTTC.

The chain recombines TRBV5-1 with TRBJ2-3, with TRBD2 matching 10 bases. Germline V CDR1 and CDR2: SGHRS, YFSETQ. The CDR3 contains 15 residues. V was clipped by 0 bases and J by 6 bases; unmatched bases: 4. The CDR3 nucleotides read TGCGCCAGCAGCTTGGCGCTAGCGGGAGCCGATACGCAGTATTTT. It specifies CASSLALAGADTQYF.

The J gene is TRBJ1-2, the V gene TRBV2; a possible D gene is TRBD1 (6 bases). V was pared by 6 bases and J by 3 bases, with 14 bases between. This CDR3 contains 14 residues. CDR1 is SNHLY and CDR2 is FYNNEI in the germline V gene. Written as DNA, the CDR3 is TGTGCCAGCAGCTCGGGGGGCGGTTACTATGGCTACACCTTC. Its protein product is CASSSGGGYYGYTF.

The genes are TRBV11-2 and TRBJ2-3; 7 bases align to TRBD1. There are 14 residues in the CDR3. V lost 3 bases and J lost 2; bases outside the gene matches: 2. Per the germline V gene, CDR1 is SGHAT and CDR2 is FQNNGV. The CDR3 reads CASSLGQFTDTQYF. In DNA, the CDR3 is TGTGCCAGCAGCTTGGGACAGTTCACAGATACGCAGTATTTT.

The V gene is TRBV21-1, the J gene TRBJ2-7; the table calls TRBD2, which could not be checked here. TRBV21-1 is designated a pseudogene. This CDR3 contains 15 residues. The CDR3 DNA reads TGTGCCAGCACCCGACGGAGGGAGGGCTCCTACGAGCAGTACTTC. Translation gives CASTRRREGSYEQYF.